The 23 T cell receptor beta chains in this list originate from one sample, sequenced in a study of T cells in pancreatic ductal adenocarcinoma (dated by TCRdb to the late 2010s). Libraries were constructed by the immunoSEQ multiplex PCR assay. The clones in this table, taken by TCRdb from immuneACCESS, are in-frame only. Not every clone is retained; where verified, under half of the shortfall comes from an unresolved V gene, and the cause of the rest is unknown. For this sample the table gives about 11,000 clones, of which about nine tenths were detected only once. The ten largest clones capture less than 20% of the sample. The selected pancreatic ductal adenocarcinoma patients had received surgery without neoadjuvant therapy. Sequences were obtained from PBMCs. Every receptor here comes from a human donor with pancreatic ductal adenocarcinoma.

The chain employs TRBV9 and TRBJ2-5, with D hard to call. Per germline, CDR1 SGDLS and CDR2 YYNGEE. The CDR3 runs to 15 residues. V gave up 3 bases and J gave up 2 bases, with 14 bases separating them. The CDR3 loop is CASSADGRRQETQYF. Written as DNA, the CDR3 is TGTGCCAGCAGCGCGGACGGCCGTCGTCAAGAGACCCAGTACTTC.

The V and J genes are TRBV28 and TRBJ1-1; no clear D. The CDR3 sequence is 10 residues long. The V gene lost 8 bases and the J gene lost 2 bases, with 3 bases spanning the gap. The germline gives CDR1 MDHEN, CDR2 SYDVKM. The CDR3 region has the DNA TGTGCCAGCGGAAACACTGAAGCTTTCTTT. It encodes CASGNTEAFF.

The chain recombines TRBV6-5 with TRBJ2-7; TRBD2 might be the D (6 bases). This CDR3 is 14 amino acids long. V was pared by 2 bases and J by 5 bases, with 13 bases between. Germline CDR1 is MNHEY and CDR2 is SVGAGI. This CDR3 reads CASSYGGKRNEQYF. The CDR3 region has the DNA TGTGCCAGCAGTTACGGGGGGAAGCGCAACGAGCAGTACTTC.

The gene calls are TRBV18 and TRBJ2-2, with TRBD1 matching over 11 bases. V lost 3 bases to trimming and J lost 6 bases; unmatched junction nucleotides: 6. The CDR3 is 16 residues long. Germline V lookup: CDR1 KGHSH, CDR2 LQKENI. The CDR3 spells CASSPRAGQGAGELFF. In DNA form, the CDR3 reads TGTGCCAGCTCACCCCGAGCGGGACAGGGGGCCGGGGAGCTGTTTTTT. Complete variable domain (other parts from reference TRBV18 and TRBJ2-2): NAGVMQNPRHLVRRRGQEARLRCSPMKGHSHVYWYRQLPEEGLKFMVYLQKENIIDESGMPKERFSAEFPKEGPSILRIQQVVRGDSAAYFCASSPRAGQGAGELFFGEGSRLTVL.

This chain links TRBV5-1 with TRBJ1-1; D not certain. The CDR3 length is 14 residues. Looked up from germline, CDR1 is SGHRS and CDR2 is YFSETQ. V lost 5 bases to trimming and J lost 2 bases, with 13 bases between them. As DNA, the CDR3 is TGCGCCAGCAGACAAGCTACAGCTAACACTGAAGCTTTCTTT. This codes for CASRQATANTEAFF.

The V call is TRBV30, the J call TRBJ1-2; D uncertain. The CDR3 covers 13 residues. The germline CDR1 and CDR2 sequences are GTSNPN and SVGIG (reference sequence). Trimming removed 4 bases from V and 8 bases from J, with 17 bases in between. For the CDR3, the DNA is TGTGCCTGGAACCGCCCCCATGAGATGGGCTACACCTTC. Its translation is CAWNRPHEMGYTF.

The table lists this clone with a count of one. A read error is the likely source, as a far larger clone sits one nucleotide away. The chain employs TRBV10-3 and TRBJ1-2; 7 nucleotides agree with TRBD1. The germline gives CDR1 ENHRY, CDR2 SYGVKD. The J segment lost 4 bases and the V segment lost 4 bases, leaving 9 bases of the junction unmatched. The CDR3 is 15 residues long. CDR3 sequence reads: CAISVGWGQSYGYTF. As DNA, the CDR3 is TGTGCCATCAGTGTCGGCTGGGGACAGAGCTATGGCTACACCTTC.

The rearrangement joins TRBV19 to TRBJ2-7; maybe TRBD2 (5 bases). Germline V CDR1 and CDR2: LNHDA, SQIVND (reference sequence). CDR3 length equals 15 residues. With 2 bases removed from V and 2 bases from J, the gap between germline ends came to 13 bases. The CDR3 nucleotides are TGTGCCAGTAGTATATATGGGAGTCTCACCTACGAGCAGTACTTC. It is translated as CASSIYGSLTYEQYF.

This sequence joins TRBV18 and TRBJ2-5; D perhaps matches TRBD2 (6 bases). Germline CDR1 and CDR2: KGHSH and LQKENI. This CDR3 spans 14 amino acids. Trimming shortened V by 3 bases and J by 4 bases, and 12 bases separated the two germline ends. Here the CDR3 DNA reads TGTGCCAGCTCACCGAGTTCCGGGGGAGAGACCCAGTACTTC. Its translation is CASSPSSGGETQYF.

V usage is TRBV7-2 and J usage is TRBJ2-2; 8 nucleotides line up with TRBD2. Germline V gives CDR1 SGHTA, CDR2 FQGNSA. V was clipped by 6 bases and J by 7 bases; unmatched bases: 10. There are 15 residues in the CDR3. CDR3 nucleotide sequence: TGTGCCAGCAGTTCACCCGGGACTAGAGGCGGGGAGCTGTTTTTT. It specifies CASSSPGTRGGELFF.

The J gene is TRBJ2-5, the V gene TRBV27; perhaps TRBD1 as D (5 bases). Germline CDR1 and CDR2: MNHEY and SMNVEV (reference sequence). Trimming removed 2 bases at V and 0 bases at J, with 13 bases between. The CDR3 loop spans 16 amino acids. CDR3 in amino acids: CASSLSNAGYQETQYF. For the CDR3, the DNA is TGTGCCAGCAGTTTAAGTAACGCAGGGTACCAAGAGACCCAGTACTTC.

In this sample, this clone turned up once. The rearrangement links TRBV27 to TRBJ1-1; D remains unclear. The V gene lost 4 bases and the J gene lost 10 bases, with 16 bases spanning the gap. From germline, CDR1 is MNHEY and CDR2 SMNVEV (reference sequence). This CDR3 contains 13 residues. The DNA for the CDR3 is TGTGCCAGCAGTTCAACGGAAGGTCGTATAGCTTTCTTT. As protein: CASSSTEGRIAFF.

V usage is TRBV4-2 and J usage is TRBJ2-2, with 14 bases lining up with TRBD2. Trimming removed 2 bases from V and 6 bases from J; junction bases left unmatched: 8. Germline lookup yields CDR1 LGHNA and CDR2 YNFKEQ. This CDR3 is built from 18 residues. For the CDR3, the DNA is TGTGCCAGCAGCCAACCGGGACTAGCGGGAGCCGGGCCCGGGGAGCTGTTTTTT. Protein sequence: CASSQPGLAGAGPGELFF.

This chain joins TRBV4-1 and TRBJ2-5; 8 bases are shared with TRBD1. The V segment lost 3 bases and the J segment 7 bases; nucleotides outside the gene matches: 7. Germline V CDR1 and CDR2: MGHRA, YSYEKL. CDR3 size: 14 residues. The CDR3 bases are TGCGCCAGCAGCCACGGACAGGGACGCGTGACCCAGTACTTC. Encoded protein: CASSHGQGRVTQYF.

The V gene is TRBV5-1, the J gene TRBJ1-1; D call uncertain. Germline V gene lookup returns CDR1 SGHRS and CDR2 YFSETQ. The V gene lost 4 bases and the J gene lost 5 bases, with 15 bases spanning the gap. The CDR3 covers 14 residues. The CDR3 coding sequence is TGCGCCAGCAGCCCCTCCAGGCCGGCAACTGAAGCTTTCTTT. Translation gives CASSPSRPATEAFF. Combining the CDR3 with reference TRBV5-1 and TRBJ1-1 gives the whole variable domain KAGVTQTPRYLIKTRGQQVTLSCSPISGHRSVSWYQQTPGQGLQFLFEYFSETQRNKGNFPGRFSGRQFSNSRSEMNVSTLELGDSALYLCASSPSRPATEAFFGQGTRLTVV.

The gene calls are TRBV4-2 and TRBJ2-7; D not certain. Germline CDR1 is LGHNA and CDR2 is YNFKEQ. V lost 4 bases and J 2 bases, leaving 12 bases between the germline ends. CDR3 length: 14 residues. CDR3 in amino acids: CASSPPLAPYEQYF. The CDR3 region has the DNA TGTGCCAGCAGCCCCCCTTTGGCCCCCTACGAGCAGTACTTC.

Only one count was recorded for this clone. The rearrangement uses TRBV7-2 and TRBJ1-4; no definite D call. V gave up 6 bases and J gave up 8 bases, with 13 bases separating them. There are 13 residues in the CDR3. In germline, CDR1 is SGHTA, CDR2 FQGNSA. The CDR3 loop reads CASSPFVAEKLFF. CDR3 nucleotide sequence: TGTGCCAGCAGTCCCTTTGTGGCGGAAAAACTGTTTTTT.

The chain employs TRBV7-3 and TRBJ2-1; D ambiguous. The CDR3 runs 12 residues. Germline CDR1 is SGHTA and CDR2 is FQGTGA. Trimming stripped 5 bases from V and 3 bases from J, with 5 bases between. The CDR3 sequence: CASSPHYNEQFF. CDR3 DNA: TGTGCCAGCAGCCCCCACTACAATGAGCAGTTCTTC.

This chain joins TRBV5-4 and TRBJ2-5, with 8 bases that match TRBD1. The CDR3 consists of 14 residues. V dropped 5 bases and J dropped 1; count of bases not matched to a gene: 4. CDR1 and CDR2 (germline): SGHNT, YYREEE (reference sequence). CDR3 DNA sequence: TGTGCCAGCAGTCCGGGACAGGTCCAAGAGACCCAGTACTTC. Its translation: CASSPGQVQETQYF.

The V call is TRBV19, the J call TRBJ2-1, with D possibly TRBD2 on 6 matching bases. Trimming left V 7 bases short and J 9 bases short, with 19 bases between. The V gene's germline CDR1 is LNHDA and CDR2 SQIVND (reference sequence). This CDR3 comprises 14 residues. CDR3 coding DNA: TGTGCCAGTACGGGGGAAGTATACAATGGTGAGCAGTTCTTC. Its protein product is CASTGEVYNGEQFF.

The rearrangement links TRBV2 to TRBJ2-7, with 8 bases aligning to TRBD2. CDR3 length: 15 amino acids. V shed 4 bases, J shed 3 bases, and the junction held 8 bases outside the gene matches. Germline assignment: CDR1 SNHLY and CDR2 FYNNEI. As DNA, the CDR3 is TGTGCCAGCAGTGTAGATAGCGGGGCTAACTACGAGCAGTACTTC. Translation gives CASSVDSGANYEQYF.

V gene TRBV9 combines with J gene TRBJ1-3; D remains unclear. Germline lookup yields CDR1 SGDLS and CDR2 YYNGEE. The V end lost 8 bases, the J end lost 0 bases, and 18 bases lay between the germline ends. The CDR3 extends over 16 amino acids. The CDR3 region is CASEKTDGSSGNTIYF. CDR3 in DNA: TGTGCCAGTGAGAAGACGGACGGAAGCTCTGGAAACACCATATATTTT.

The J gene is TRBJ1-2, the V gene TRBV5-1; D unresolved. Deletions cut 0 bases from V and 4 bases from J, with 7 bases between. Germline V CDR1 and CDR2: SGHRS, YFSETQ. The CDR3 runs 13 residues. The CDR3 here is CASSLEPSYGYTF. CDR3 bases: TGCGCCAGCAGCTTGGAGCCCTCCTATGGCTACACCTTC.